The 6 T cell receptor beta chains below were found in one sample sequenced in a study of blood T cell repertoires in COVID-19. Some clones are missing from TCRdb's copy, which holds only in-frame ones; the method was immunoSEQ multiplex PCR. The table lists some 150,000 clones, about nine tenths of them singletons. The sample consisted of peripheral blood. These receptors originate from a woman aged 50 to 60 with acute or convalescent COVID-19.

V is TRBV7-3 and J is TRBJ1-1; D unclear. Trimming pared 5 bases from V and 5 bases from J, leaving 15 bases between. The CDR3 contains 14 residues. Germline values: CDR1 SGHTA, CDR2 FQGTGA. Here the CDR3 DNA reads TGTGCCAGCAGCCCTATATGGGGAGGAACTGAAGCTTTCTTT. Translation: CASSPIWGGTEAFF.

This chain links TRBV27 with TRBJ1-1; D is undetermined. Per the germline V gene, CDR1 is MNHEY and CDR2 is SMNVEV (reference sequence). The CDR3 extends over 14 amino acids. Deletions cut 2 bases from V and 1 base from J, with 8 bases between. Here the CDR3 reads CASSLIGANTEAFF. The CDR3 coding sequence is TGTGCCAGCAGTTTAATAGGAGCGAACACTGAAGCTTTCTTT.

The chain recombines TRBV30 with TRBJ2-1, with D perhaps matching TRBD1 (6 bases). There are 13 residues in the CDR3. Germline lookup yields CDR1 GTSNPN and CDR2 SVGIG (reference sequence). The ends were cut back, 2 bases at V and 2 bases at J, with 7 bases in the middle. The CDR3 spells CAWSWDTYNEQFF. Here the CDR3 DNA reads TGTGCCTGGAGTTGGGACACCTACAATGAGCAGTTCTTC.

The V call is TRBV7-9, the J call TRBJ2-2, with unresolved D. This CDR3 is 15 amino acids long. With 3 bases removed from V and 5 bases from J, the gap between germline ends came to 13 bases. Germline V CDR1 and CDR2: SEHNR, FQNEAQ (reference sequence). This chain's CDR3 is CASSFLASGTGELFF. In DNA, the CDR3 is TGTGCCAGCAGCTTTTTGGCTAGTGGTACCGGGGAGCTGTTTTTT. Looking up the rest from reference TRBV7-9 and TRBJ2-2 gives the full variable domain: DTGVSQNPRHKITKRGQNVTFRCDPISEHNRLYWYRQTLGQGPEFLTYFQNEAQLEKSRLLSDRFSAERPKGSFSTLEIQRTEQGDSAMYLCASSFLASGTGELFFGEGSRLTVL.

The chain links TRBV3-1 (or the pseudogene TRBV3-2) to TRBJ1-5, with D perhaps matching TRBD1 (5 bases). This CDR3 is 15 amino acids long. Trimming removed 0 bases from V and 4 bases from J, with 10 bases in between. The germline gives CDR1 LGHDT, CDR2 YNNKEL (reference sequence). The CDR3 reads CASSQDQGTNQPQHF. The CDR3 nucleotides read TGTGCCAGCAGCCAAGACCAGGGAACTAATCAGCCCCAGCATTTT.

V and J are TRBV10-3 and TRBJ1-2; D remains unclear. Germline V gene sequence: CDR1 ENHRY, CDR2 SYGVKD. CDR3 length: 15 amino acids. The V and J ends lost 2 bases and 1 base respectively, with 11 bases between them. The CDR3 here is CAISEPGENNYGYTF. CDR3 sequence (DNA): TGTGCCATCAGTGAGCCCGGGGAAAATAACTATGGCTACACCTTC.